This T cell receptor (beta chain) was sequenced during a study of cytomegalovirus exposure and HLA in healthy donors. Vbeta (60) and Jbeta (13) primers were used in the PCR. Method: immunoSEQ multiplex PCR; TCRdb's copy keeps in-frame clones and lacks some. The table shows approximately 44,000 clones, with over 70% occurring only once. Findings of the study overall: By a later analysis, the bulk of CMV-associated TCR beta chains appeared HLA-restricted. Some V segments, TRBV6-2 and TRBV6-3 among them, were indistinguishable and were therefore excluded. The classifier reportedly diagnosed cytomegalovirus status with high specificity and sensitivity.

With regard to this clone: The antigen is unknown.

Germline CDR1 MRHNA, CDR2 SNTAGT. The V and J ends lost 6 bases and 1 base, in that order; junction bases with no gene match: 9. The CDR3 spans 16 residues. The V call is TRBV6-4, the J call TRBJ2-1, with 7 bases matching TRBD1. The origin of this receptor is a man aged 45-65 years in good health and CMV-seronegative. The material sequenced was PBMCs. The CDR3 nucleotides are TGTGCCAGCAGCGCCGCAGGGGACAGTTCCTACAATGAGCAGTTCTTC. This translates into CASSAAGDSSYNEQFF.